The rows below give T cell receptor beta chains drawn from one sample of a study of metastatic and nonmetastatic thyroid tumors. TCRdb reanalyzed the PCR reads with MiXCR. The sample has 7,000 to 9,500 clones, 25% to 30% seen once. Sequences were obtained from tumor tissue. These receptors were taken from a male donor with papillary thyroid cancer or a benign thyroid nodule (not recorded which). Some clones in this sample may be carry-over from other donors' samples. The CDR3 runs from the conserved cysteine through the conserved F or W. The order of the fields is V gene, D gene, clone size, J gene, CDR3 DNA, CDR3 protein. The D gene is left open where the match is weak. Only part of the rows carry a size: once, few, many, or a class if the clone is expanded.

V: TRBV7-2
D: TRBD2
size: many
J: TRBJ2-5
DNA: TGTGCCAGCAGGGGCGACGGACTAGAATTGGAGACCCAGTACTTC
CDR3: CASRGDGLELETQYF

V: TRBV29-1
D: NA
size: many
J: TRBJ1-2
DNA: TGCAGCGTTGTAGGGGGAAACTATGGCTACACCTTC
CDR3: CSVVGGNYGYTF

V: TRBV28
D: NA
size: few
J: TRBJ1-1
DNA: TGTGCCAGCAGTTTCAGGCGGAACACTGAAGCTTTCTTT
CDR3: CASSFRRNTEAFF

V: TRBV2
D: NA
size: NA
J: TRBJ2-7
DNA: TGTGCCAGCAGCCTGTGGCGAGGACCCTACGAGCAGTACTTC
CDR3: CASSLWRGPYEQYF

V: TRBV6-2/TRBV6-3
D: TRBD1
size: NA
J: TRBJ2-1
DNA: TGTGCCAGCAGTTACTCGCTGCGACAGGGATCCTACAATGAGCAGTTCTTC
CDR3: CASSYSLRQGSYNEQFF

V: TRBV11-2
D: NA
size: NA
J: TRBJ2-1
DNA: TGTGCCAGCAGCTTAGGTGGGGCGGCAGCCTCCTACAATGAGCAGTTCTTC
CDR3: CASSLGGAAASYNEQFF

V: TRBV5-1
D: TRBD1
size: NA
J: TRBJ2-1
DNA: TGCGCCAGCAGCTTGGGGACAGGGTTCGGGGACAATGAGCAGTTCTTC
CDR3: CASSLGTGFGDNEQFF

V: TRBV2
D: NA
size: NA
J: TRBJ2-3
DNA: TGTGCCAGCAGTGAAAGTGGGTCTATCACAGATACGCAGTATTTT
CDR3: CASSESGSITDTQYF

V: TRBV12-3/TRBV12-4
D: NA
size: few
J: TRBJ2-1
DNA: TGTGCCAGCAGTAGCAACGGGGGCGATGAGCAGTTCTTC
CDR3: CASSSNGGDEQFF

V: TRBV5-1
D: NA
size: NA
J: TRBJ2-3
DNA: TGCGCCAGCAGCTTGGCCGATAGCAACACAGATACGCAGTATTTT
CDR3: CASSLADSNTDTQYF

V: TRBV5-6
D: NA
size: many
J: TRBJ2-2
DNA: TGTGCCAGCAGCTTGGTGCCTAACACCGGGGAGCTGTTTTTT
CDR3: CASSLVPNTGELFF

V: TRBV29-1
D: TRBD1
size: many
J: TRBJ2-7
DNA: TGCAGCGTTTTATCCGGGACAGGGAGCTCCTACGAGCAGTACTTC
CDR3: CSVLSGTGSSYEQYF

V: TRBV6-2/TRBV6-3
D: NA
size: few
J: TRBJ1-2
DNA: TGTGCCAGCAGTTACAGCCGTTGGGGGGGGAACTATGGCTACACCTTC
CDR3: CASSYSRWGGNYGYTF

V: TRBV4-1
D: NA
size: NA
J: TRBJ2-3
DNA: TGCGCCAGCAGCCAAAATACAGAGGGTACGCAGTATTTT
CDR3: CASSQNTEGTQYF

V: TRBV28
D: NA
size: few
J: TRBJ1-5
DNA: TGTGCCAGCAGTTTATTAGGGGGACCTCAGCCCCAGCATTTT
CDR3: CASSLLGGPQPQHF

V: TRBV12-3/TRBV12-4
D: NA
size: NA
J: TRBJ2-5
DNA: TGTGCCAGCAGTTTAGCGCTCGAGGGGACAGAGACCCAGTACTTC
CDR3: CASSLALEGTETQYF

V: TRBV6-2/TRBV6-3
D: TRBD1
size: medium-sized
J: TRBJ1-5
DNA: TGTGCCAGCAGTTACCCTCGACAGGGGGTCAATCAGCCCCAGCATTTT
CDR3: CASSYPRQGVNQPQHF

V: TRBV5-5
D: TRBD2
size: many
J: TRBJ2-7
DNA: TGTGCCAGCAGCTTCCTACTAGCGGGGTACGAGCAGTACTTC
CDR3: CASSFLLAGYEQYF

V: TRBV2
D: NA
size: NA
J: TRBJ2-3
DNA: TGTGTCAGCAGTGAAACAGTTAGCACAGATACGCAGTATTTT
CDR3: CVSSETVSTDTQYF

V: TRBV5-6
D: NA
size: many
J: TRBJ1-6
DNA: TGTGCCAGCAGCCCCGTTGGTCGTTTTAATTCACCCCTCCACTTT
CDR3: CASSPVGRFNSPLHF

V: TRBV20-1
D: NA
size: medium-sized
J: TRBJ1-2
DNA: TGCAGTGCTAGTAAGCCCCTCGGACGGGGGGGCTACACCTTC
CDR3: CSASKPLGRGGYTF

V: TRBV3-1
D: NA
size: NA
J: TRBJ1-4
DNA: TGTGCCAGCAGCCCCCCGGGCCTTAATGAAAAACTGTTTTTT
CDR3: CASSPPGLNEKLFF

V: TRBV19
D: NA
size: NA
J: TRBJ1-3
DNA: TGTGCCAGTAGTCCCATGGGAAACTCTGGAAACACCATATATTTT
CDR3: CASSPMGNSGNTIYF

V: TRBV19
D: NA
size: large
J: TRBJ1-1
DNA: TGTGCCAGTAGTATTAGCAGGGGAGGAGCTTTCTTT
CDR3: CASSISRGGAFF

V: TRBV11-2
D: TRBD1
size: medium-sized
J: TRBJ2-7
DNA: TGTGCCAGCAGCTTCGCAGGGGGCTCCTACGAGCAGTACTTC
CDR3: CASSFAGGSYEQYF

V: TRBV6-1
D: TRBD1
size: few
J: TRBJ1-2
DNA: TGTGCCAGCAGTGCTCAACCCCGAGGACAGGGAGCCTATGGCTACACCTTC
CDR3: CASSAQPRGQGAYGYTF

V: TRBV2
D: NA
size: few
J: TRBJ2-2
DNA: TGTGCCAGCAAAGAACAGGAGAACACCGGGGAGCTGTTTTTT
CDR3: CASKEQENTGELFF

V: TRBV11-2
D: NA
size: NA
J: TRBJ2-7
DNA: TGTGCCAGCAGCGAAGGGGCTGCGGAGAGCTCCTACGAGCAGTACTTC
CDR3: CASSEGAAESSYEQYF

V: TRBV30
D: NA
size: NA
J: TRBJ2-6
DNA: TGTGCCTGGAGTGTAGCGGGGACAGTGGCCAACGTCCTGACTTTC
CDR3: CAWSVAGTVANVLTF

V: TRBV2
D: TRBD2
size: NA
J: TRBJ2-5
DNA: TGTGCCAGTCGGCGGGAGTACACAGAGACCCATTACTTC
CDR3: CASRREYTETHYF

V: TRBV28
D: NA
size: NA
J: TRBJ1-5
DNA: TGTGCCAGCAGTTTGTCCACAGGGTTCCCCCCTCAGCCCCAGCATTTT
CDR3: CASSLSTGFPPQPQHF

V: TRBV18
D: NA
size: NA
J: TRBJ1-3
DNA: TGTGCCAGCTCACCACGACACCTCTCTGGAAACACCATATATTTT
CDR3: CASSPRHLSGNTIYF

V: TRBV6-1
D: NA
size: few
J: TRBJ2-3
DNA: TGTGCCAGCAGTGAACTGAGAGGGATTGTTTCAGATACGCAGTATTTT
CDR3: CASSELRGIVSDTQYF

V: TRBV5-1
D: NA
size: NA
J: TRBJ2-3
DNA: TGCGCCAGCTCTCCGGCGGCAGCCTGGGTTTCCACAGATACGCAGTATTTT
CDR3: CASSPAAAWVSTDTQYF

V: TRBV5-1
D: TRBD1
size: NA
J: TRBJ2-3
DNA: TGCGCCAGCAGCTCCGGACAGGGGACTTTTCAAGATACGCAGTATTTT
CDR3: CASSSGQGTFQDTQYF

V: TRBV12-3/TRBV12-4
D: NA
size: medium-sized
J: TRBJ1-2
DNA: TGTGCCAGCAGTTTACCGATTAACTATGGCTACACCTTC
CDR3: CASSLPINYGYTF

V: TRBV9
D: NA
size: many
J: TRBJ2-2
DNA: TGTGCCAGCAGCGTATTAGACGCGAACACCGGGGAGCTGTTTTTT
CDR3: CASSVLDANTGELFF

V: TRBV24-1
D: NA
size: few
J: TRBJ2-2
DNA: TGTGCCACCAGTGATCCCTTCCGGGCCAGCACCGGGGAGCTGTTTTTT
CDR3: CATSDPFRASTGELFF

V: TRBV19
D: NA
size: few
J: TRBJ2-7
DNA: TGTGCCAGTAGTATAGGACTAGCCTACGAGCAGTACTTC
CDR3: CASSIGLAYEQYF

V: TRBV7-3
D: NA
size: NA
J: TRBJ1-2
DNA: TGTGCCAGCAGCCCGGACGGTCCAGCTAACTATGGCTACACCTTC
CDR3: CASSPDGPANYGYTF

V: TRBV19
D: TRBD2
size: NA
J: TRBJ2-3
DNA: TGTGCCAGTATGGGACTAGCGGGAGTGGGCCCAGATACGCAGTATTTT
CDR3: CASMGLAGVGPDTQYF

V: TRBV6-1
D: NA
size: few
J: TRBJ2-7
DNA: TGTGCCAGCAGCCACGAGGAGGGCTACGAGCAGTACTTC
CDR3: CASSHEEGYEQYF

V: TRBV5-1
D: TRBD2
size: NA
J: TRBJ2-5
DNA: TGCGCCAGCAGCTCGGGACTAGCGGGAGTCTTTGCAACGGAGACCCAGTACTTC
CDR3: CASSSGLAGVFATETQYF

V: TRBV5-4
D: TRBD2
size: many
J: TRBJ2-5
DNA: TGTGCCAGCAGCCAGGGACTAGCGGGTTCTGAGACCCAGTACTTC
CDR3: CASSQGLAGSETQYF

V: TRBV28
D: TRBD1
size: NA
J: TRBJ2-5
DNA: TGTGCCAGCAGTTTTCAGGGGGCCGGCCCGCGGGAGACCCAGTACTTC
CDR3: CASSFQGAGPRETQYF

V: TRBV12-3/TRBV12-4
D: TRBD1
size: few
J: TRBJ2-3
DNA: TGTGCCAGCACGGACAGGGTTACAGATACGCAGTATTTT
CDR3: CASTDRVTDTQYF

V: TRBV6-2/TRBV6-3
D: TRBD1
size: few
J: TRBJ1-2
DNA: TGTGCCAGCAGTCCGGGGCGGGGCCGACAGGGGGCGGTAAACGCGTATGGCTACACCTTC
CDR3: CASSPGRGRQGAVNAYGYTF

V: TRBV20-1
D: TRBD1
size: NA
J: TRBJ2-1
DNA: TGCAGTGCTAGAACAGGGGGGATTTGGAATGAGCAGTTCTTC
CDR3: CSARTGGIWNEQFF